The 24 T cell receptor beta chains in this list originate from one sample, sequenced in a study of healthy donors' naive CD4 and CD8 T cells. A linear amplification protocol produced the TCR libraries from 500 ng of total RNA. TCRdb redid the calling of the reads with MiXCR, one entry per CDR3 protein. The data contain 150,000 to 200,000 distinct CDR3 sequences, 65% to 75% of them singletons. Sequenced: naive CD4+ and CD8+ T cells sorted from blood, pooled from several donors. The receptor source for this set is a pool of human donors in good health; the sample pools cells from several healthy donors.

The rearrangement uses TRBV19 and TRBJ1-5; D remains unclear. V was trimmed by 2 bases and J by 2 bases, leaving 10 bases between them. In germline, CDR1 is LNHDA, CDR2 SQIVND (reference sequence). CDR3 length: 15 residues. CDR3 sequence: CASSIPGGGNQPQHF. Written as DNA, the CDR3 is TGTGCCAGTAGTATACCGGGTGGGGGCAATCAGCCCCAGCATTTT. Filled out from reference TRBV19 and TRBJ1-5, the complete variable domain reads DGGITQSPKYLFRKEGQNVTLSCEQNLNHDAMYWYRQDPGQGLRLIYYSQIVNDFQKGDIAEGYSVSREKKESFPLTVTSAQKNPTAFYLCASSIPGGGNQPQHFGDGTRLSIL.

This clonotype came up a few times. The V and J genes are TRBV27 and TRBJ2-5; no reliable D call. The V gene's germline CDR1 is MNHEY and CDR2 SMNVEV (reference sequence). Trimming stripped 2 bases from V and 4 bases from J, with 5 bases between. The CDR3 has 12 amino acids. The DNA of the CDR3 is TGTGCCAGCAGTTTACTGGGAGAGACCCAGTACTTC. Translated: CASSLLGETQYF.

This clonotype was seen only a few times. The gene calls are TRBV6-5 and TRBJ1-5; the D gene is possibly TRBD1 (6 bases). Germline V CDR1 and CDR2: MNHEY, SVGAGI. Trimming pared 3 bases from V and 7 bases from J, leaving 10 bases between. The CDR3 is 13 amino acids. CDR3 sequence (DNA): TGTGCCAGCAGTTATACAGGGACCCAGCCCCAGCATTTT. Residues: CASSYTGTQPQHF.

This clonotype came up once. This chain connects TRBV6-5 to TRBJ2-2; 10 bases align to TRBD1. Germline V gene data show CDR1 as MNHEY and CDR2 as SVGAGI. The junction had 9 bases not matched to a gene; V was cut back by 7 bases and J by 7 bases. CDR3 length equals 15 residues. In nucleotides, the CDR3 is TGTGCCAGCAATCAAGGGACAGGGGCGATCGGGGAGCTGTTTTTT. This encodes CASNQGTGAIGELFF.

The rearrangement links TRBV29-1 to TRBJ1-2; possible D gene TRBD1, 5 bases. CDR1 SQVTM and CDR2 ANQGSEA come from the germline V gene. Trimming removed 7 bases at V and 7 bases at J, with 19 bases between. The CDR3 consists of 13 residues. In DNA form, the CDR3 reads TGCAGCGCCTCCGGGGCCGGGGAGGGTGGCTACACCTTC. Amino acids: CSASGAGEGGYTF.

J is TRBJ2-5 and V is TRBV6-6, with TRBD1 matching 8 bases. CDR3 length equals 15 residues. In germline, CDR1 is MNHNY, CDR2 SVGAGI (reference sequence). V shed 1 base and J 5 bases; nucleotides not matched to a gene: 6. The chain's CDR3 is CASSYFATGEETQYF. In nucleotides, the CDR3 is TGTGCCAGCAGTTACTTCGCGACAGGGGAGGAGACCCAGTACTTC.

This chain uses TRBV11-2 with TRBJ1-1, with TRBD1 matching 12 bases. The CDR3 consists of 17 residues. Trimming removed 1 base from V and 5 bases from J; junction bases left unmatched: 8. The germline V gene encodes CDR1 SGHAT and CDR2 FQNNGV. The DNA for the CDR3 is TGTGCCAGCAGCTTAGTGGGACAGGGGGCTAAGGGGACTGAAGCTTTCTTT. It encodes CASSLVGQGAKGTEAFF.

The chain recombines TRBV29-1 with TRBJ2-4; D is perhaps TRBD1 or TRBD2 (5 bases each). CDR3 length equals 13 residues. Trimming took 5 bases from V and 9 from J, leaving 17 bases between them. Germline CDR1 reads SQVTM; CDR2 reads ANQGSEA. The CDR3 region is CSVPGQGASIQYF. The CDR3 region has the DNA TGCAGCGTTCCTGGCCAGGGAGCGAGCATTCAGTACTTC.

The J gene is TRBJ2-1, the V gene TRBV29-1; 7 bases line up with TRBD2. V lost 8 bases, J lost 8 bases, and 12 bases stayed unmatched. From germline, CDR1 is SQVTM and CDR2 ANQGSEA. This CDR3 is built from 13 residues. The DNA for the CDR3 is TGCAGCACCCACGGGGAGGGGATCGATGAGCAGTTCTTC. Translated: CSTHGEGIDEQFF.

Details on this clonotype: A read error may account for a junction end that differs from germline. The rearrangement joins TRBV4-2 to TRBJ2-1; 7 bases agree with TRBD2. Germline CDR1 LGHNA, CDR2 YNFKEQ. This CDR3 region has 15 residues. The CDR3 sequence: CASSQESGAWDEQFF. CDR3 in DNA: TGCGCCAGCAGCCAAGAGAGCGGGGCCTGGGATGAGCAGTTCTTC.

V is TRBV19 and J is TRBJ1-3; D is ambiguous. CDR1 is LNHDA, CDR2 SQIVND, per germline (reference sequence). The CDR3 is made up of 15 amino acids. V lost 4 bases to trimming and J lost 3 bases, with 13 bases between them. The CDR3, as DNA: TGTGCCAGTAGTACAGCTTGGGGAGGTGGAAACACCATATATTTT. Translation: CASSTAWGGGNTIYF. Filled out from reference TRBV19 and TRBJ1-3, the complete variable domain reads DGGITQSPKYLFRKEGQNVTLSCEQNLNHDAMYWYRQDPGQGLRLIYYSQIVNDFQKGDIAEGYSVSREKKESFPLTVTSAQKNPTAFYLCASSTAWGGGNTIYFGEGSWLTVV.

This clonotype was recorded a few times. This chain connects TRBV27 to TRBJ2-5; tentatively, D is TRBD2 (5 bases). The germline V gene encodes CDR1 MNHEY and CDR2 SMNVEV (reference sequence). V was cut by 10 bases and J by 9 bases, with 24 bases left in between. The CDR3 loop spans 14 amino acids. CDR3 loop: CATQPGRRAVAQYF. The CDR3 nucleotides are TGTGCCACCCAACCAGGCCGGCGGGCTGTGGCCCAGTACTTC.

A few counts support this clonotype. V usage is TRBV19 and J usage is TRBJ1-1; 7 bases map to TRBD1. The trim removed 7 bases at V and 2 bases at J, leaving 10 bases unmatched. The length of the CDR3 is 15 residues. Germline V CDR1 and CDR2: LNHDA, SQIVND (reference sequence). DNA for the CDR3: TGTGCCAGTAAACACGGGACAGCCGACAACACTGAAGCTTTCTTT. Protein sequence: CASKHGTADNTEAFF.

The chain carries TRBV20-1 and TRBJ1-4; 7 nucleotides agree with TRBD1. The V and J ends lost 4 bases and 8 bases, in that order; junction bases with no gene match: 7. The CDR3 contains 13 residues. Germline V gene data show CDR1 as DFQATT and CDR2 as SNEGSKA (reference sequence). The chain's CDR3 is CSATDRDYEKLFF. The CDR3 nucleotides read TGCAGTGCTACCGACAGGGACTACGAAAAACTGTTTTTT.

The rearrangement uses TRBV29-1 and TRBJ1-1; 10 nucleotides agree with TRBD1. The J segment lost 5 bases and the V segment lost 7 bases, leaving 10 bases of the junction unmatched. This CDR3 contains 14 residues. Germline V gives CDR1 SQVTM, CDR2 ANQGSEA. CDR3 sequence reads: CSAAGTGVGTEAFF. As DNA, the CDR3 is TGCAGCGCCGCCGGGACAGGGGTTGGTACTGAAGCTTTCTTT.

This chain joins TRBV7-9 and TRBJ2-3, with D uncertain. With 5 bases removed from V and 2 bases from J, the gap between germline ends came to 8 bases. This CDR3 has 13 residues. Germline values: CDR1 SEHNR, CDR2 FQNEAQ (reference sequence). The CDR3 here is CASSAHDTDTQYF. DNA of the CDR3: TGTGCCAGCAGCGCCCATGACACAGATACGCAGTATTTT.

On this clonotype: One junction end does not reproduce the germline sequence, and a read error may be involved. This chain connects TRBV12-3 or TRBV12-4 to TRBJ1-2; D perhaps matches TRBD1 (5 bases). This CDR3 has 16 residues. CDR3 coding DNA: TGTGCCAGCAGCCCAACGGGACGTATATCTAACTATGGCGGCGCCTTC. Its translation: CASSPTGRISNYGGAF.

The V call is TRBV19, the J call TRBJ2-7; D possibly uses TRBD1 or TRBD2 (5 bases each). In germline, CDR1 is LNHDA, CDR2 SQIVND (reference sequence). The V end lost 4 bases, the J end lost 0 bases, and 10 bases lay between the germline ends. The length of the CDR3 is 14 residues. The DNA for the CDR3 is TGTGCCAGTAGTACCCGGGACGGCTCCTACGAGCAGTACTTC. This translates into CASSTRDGSYEQYF.

V usage is TRBV6-5 and J usage is TRBJ2-7, with 7 nucleotides matching TRBD2. The CDR3 contains 13 residues. Germline V gene sequence: CDR1 MNHEY, CDR2 SVGAGI. V lost 5 bases and J lost 5; bases outside the gene matches: 6. The CDR3 DNA reads as TGTGCCAGCAGTCGACTAGCCTGGAACGAGCAGTACTTC. Its translation: CASSRLAWNEQYF.

This chain uses TRBV2 with TRBJ2-5; a possible D gene is TRBD1 (6 bases). The CDR3 runs to 14 residues. Per germline, CDR1 SNHLY and CDR2 FYNNEI. V lost 5 bases to trimming and J lost 5 bases, with 15 bases between them. In nucleotides, the CDR3 is TGTGCCAGCAGTTTTGACAGGTTTTCCGAGACCCAGTACTTC. It codes for CASSFDRFSETQYF. Variable domain in full (rest from reference TRBV2 and TRBJ2-5): EPEVTQTPSHQVTQMGQEVILRCVPISNHLYFYWYRQILGQKVEFLVSFYNNEISEKSEIFDDQFSVERPDGSNFTLKIRSTKLEDSAMYFCASSFDRFSETQYFGPGTRLLVL.

V usage is TRBV12-3 or TRBV12-4 and J usage is TRBJ1-5; 8 bases are a match to TRBD1. V trimming: 5 bases; J trimming: 5 bases; junction bases outside the gene matches: 8. This CDR3 contains 15 residues. DNA for the CDR3: TGTGCCAGCAGTGACAGGGGACGGACCGATCAGCCCCAGCATTTT. It codes for CASSDRGRTDQPQHF.

V and J are TRBV29-1 and TRBJ1-2; 7 positions agree with TRBD1. There are 12 residues in the CDR3. Trimming took 6 bases from V and 2 from J; bases not matched to a gene: 3. Germline V gene sequence: CDR1 SQVTM, CDR2 ANQGSEA. The CDR3 here is CSVQQGNYGYTF. In nucleotides, the CDR3 is TGCAGCGTGCAACAGGGGAACTATGGCTACACCTTC.

The rearrangement uses TRBV29-1 and TRBJ2-3; D possibly corresponds to TRBD2 (7 bases). The germline V gene has CDR1 SQVTM and CDR2 ANQGSEA. The CDR3 totals 15 residues. The V end lost 6 bases, the J end lost 3 bases, and 19 bases lay between the germline ends. In DNA form, the CDR3 reads TGCAGCGTCCGGCCTCGCGGGGGCCTAACAGATACGCAGTATTTT. This translates into CSVRPRGGLTDTQYF.

Here the CDR3 DNA reads TGCGCCAGCAGCCAAGAAGTAGCAGGGGTTATTATCTATGGCTACACCTTC. Amino acids: CASSQEVAGVIIYGYTF. The genes are TRBV4-3 and TRBJ1-2; weak D call: TRBD1 (6 bases). Germline-derived CDR1 and CDR2 are LGHNA and YSLEER. V lost 0 bases and J 4 bases, leaving 18 bases between the germline ends. The CDR3 runs to 17 residues.